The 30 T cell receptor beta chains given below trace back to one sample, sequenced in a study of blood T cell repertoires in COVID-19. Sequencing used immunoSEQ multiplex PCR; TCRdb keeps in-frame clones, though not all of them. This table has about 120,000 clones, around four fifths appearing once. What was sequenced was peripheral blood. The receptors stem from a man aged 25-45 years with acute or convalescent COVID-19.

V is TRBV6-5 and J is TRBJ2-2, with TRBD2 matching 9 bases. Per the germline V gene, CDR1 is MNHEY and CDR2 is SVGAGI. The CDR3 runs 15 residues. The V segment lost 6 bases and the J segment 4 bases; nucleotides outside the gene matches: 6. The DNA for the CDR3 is TGTGCCAGCAGCCGTAGCGGGAGCTCCACCGGGGAGCTGTTTTTT. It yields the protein CASSRSGSSTGELFF.

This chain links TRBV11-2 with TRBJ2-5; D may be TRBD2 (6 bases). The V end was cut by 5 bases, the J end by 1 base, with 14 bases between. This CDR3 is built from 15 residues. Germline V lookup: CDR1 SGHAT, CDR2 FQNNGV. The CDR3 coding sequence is TGTGCCAGCAGCCCACGCGGGGACTTCCAAGAGACCCAGTACTTC. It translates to CASSPRGDFQETQYF.

The CDR3 is CASSLGKQSTEAFF. The CDR3 bases are TGTGCCAGCAGCTTAGGGAAACAGAGCACTGAAGCTTTCTTT. The V call is TRBV7-8, the J call TRBJ1-1; no clear D gene. The CDR3 is 14 amino acids. Trimming took 1 base from V and 4 from J, leaving 10 bases between them. Germline V gene lookup returns CDR1 SGHVS and CDR2 FQNEAQ.

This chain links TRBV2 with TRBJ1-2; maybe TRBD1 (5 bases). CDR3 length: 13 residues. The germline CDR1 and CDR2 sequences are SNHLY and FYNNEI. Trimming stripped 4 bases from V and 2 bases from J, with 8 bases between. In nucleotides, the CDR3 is TGTGCCAGCAGTGGGAACAGGAACTATGGCTACACCTTC. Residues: CASSGNRNYGYTF.

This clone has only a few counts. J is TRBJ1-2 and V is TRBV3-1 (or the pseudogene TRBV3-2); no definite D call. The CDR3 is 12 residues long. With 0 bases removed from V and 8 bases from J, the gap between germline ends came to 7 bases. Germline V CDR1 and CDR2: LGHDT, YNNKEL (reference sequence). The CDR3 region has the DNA TGTGCCAGCAGCCAAGATCGTGGCGGCTACACCTTC. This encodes CASSQDRGGYTF.

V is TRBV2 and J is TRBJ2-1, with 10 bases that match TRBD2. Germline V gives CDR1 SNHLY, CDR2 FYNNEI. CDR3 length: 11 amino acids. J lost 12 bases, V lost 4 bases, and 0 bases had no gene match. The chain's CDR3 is CASSVAGGQFF. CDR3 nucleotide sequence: TGTGCCAGCAGTGTAGCGGGAGGGCAGTTCTTC. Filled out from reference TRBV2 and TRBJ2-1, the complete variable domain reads EPEVTQTPSHQVTQMGQEVILRCVPISNHLYFYWYRQILGQKVEFLVSFYNNEISEKSEIFDDQFSVERPDGSNFTLKIRSTKLEDSAMYFCASSVAGGQFFGPGTRLTVL.

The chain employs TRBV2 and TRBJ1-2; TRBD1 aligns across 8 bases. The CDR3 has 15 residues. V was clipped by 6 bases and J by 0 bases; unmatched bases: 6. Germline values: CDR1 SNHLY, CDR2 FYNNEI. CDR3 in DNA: TGTGCCAGCAGGGACAGGGCTCACACTAACTATGGCTACACCTTC. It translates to CASRDRAHTNYGYTF. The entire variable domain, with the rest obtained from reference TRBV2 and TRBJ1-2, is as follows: EPEVTQTPSHQVTQMGQEVILRCVPISNHLYFYWYRQILGQKVEFLVSFYNNEISEKSEIFDDQFSVERPDGSNFTLKIRSTKLEDSAMYFCASRDRAHTNYGYTFGSGTRLTVV.

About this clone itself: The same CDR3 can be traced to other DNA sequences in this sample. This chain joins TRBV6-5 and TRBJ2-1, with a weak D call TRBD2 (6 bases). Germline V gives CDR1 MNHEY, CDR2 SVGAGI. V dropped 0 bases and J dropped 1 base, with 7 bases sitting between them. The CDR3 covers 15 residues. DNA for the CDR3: TGTGCCAGCAGTTACTCGGGACTTTCCTACAATGAGCAGTTCTTC. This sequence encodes CASSYSGLSYNEQFF.

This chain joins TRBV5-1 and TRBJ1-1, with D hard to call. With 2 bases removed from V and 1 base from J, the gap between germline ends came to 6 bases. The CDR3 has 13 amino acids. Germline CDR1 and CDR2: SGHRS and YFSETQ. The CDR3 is CASSFSENTEAFF. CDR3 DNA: TGCGCCAGCAGCTTTTCAGAGAACACTGAAGCTTTCTTT.

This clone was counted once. The CDR3 sequence is CASSVAHGTGIYGYTF. The DNA of the CDR3 is TGTGCCAGCAGCGTAGCTCACGGGACAGGGATCTATGGCTACACCTTC. The chain combines TRBV9 with TRBJ1-2, with TRBD1 matching over 9 bases. Germline CDR1 SGDLS, CDR2 YYNGEE. The CDR3 sequence is 16 residues long. J was trimmed by 4 bases and V by 0 bases; bases with no gene match: 7.

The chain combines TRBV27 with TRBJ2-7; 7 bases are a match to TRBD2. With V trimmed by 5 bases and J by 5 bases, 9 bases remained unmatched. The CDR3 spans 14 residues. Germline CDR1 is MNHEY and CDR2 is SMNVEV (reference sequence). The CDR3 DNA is TGTGCCAGCAGTCGAAGTTACGCGGGGGACGAGCAGTACTTC. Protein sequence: CASSRSYAGDEQYF.

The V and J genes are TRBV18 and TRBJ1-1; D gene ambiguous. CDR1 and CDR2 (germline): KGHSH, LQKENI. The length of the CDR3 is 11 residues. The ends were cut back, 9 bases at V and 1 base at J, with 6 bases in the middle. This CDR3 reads CASNGNTEAFF. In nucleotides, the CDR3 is TGTGCCAGTAACGGGAACACTGAAGCTTTCTTT.

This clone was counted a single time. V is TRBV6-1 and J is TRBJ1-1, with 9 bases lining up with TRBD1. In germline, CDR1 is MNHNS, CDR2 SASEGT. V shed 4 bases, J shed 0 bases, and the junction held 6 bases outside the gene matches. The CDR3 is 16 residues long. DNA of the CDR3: TGTGCCAGCAGTGCGAAACAGGGGGCGGTGAACACTGAAGCTTTCTTT. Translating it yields CASSAKQGAVNTEAFF.

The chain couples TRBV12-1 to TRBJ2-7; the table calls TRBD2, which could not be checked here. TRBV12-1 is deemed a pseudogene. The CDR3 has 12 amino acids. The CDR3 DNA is TGTGCCAGCCTTCTACTCCGCTACGAGCAGTACGTC. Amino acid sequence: CASLLLRYEQYV.

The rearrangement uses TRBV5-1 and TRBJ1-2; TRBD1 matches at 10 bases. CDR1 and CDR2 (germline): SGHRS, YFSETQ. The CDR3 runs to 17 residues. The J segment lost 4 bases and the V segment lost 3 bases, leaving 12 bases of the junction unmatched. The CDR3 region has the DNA TGCGCCAGCAGCTCCGAGCCCCCGGGACAGGGGATCTATGGCTACACCTTC. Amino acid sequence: CASSSEPPGQGIYGYTF.

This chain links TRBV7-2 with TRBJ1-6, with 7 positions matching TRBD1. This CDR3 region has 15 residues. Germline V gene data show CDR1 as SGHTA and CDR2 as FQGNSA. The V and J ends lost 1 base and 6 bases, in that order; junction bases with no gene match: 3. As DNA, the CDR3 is TGTGCCAGCAGCTTAGGACAGGGTGGTAATTCACCCCTCCACTTT. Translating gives CASSLGQGGNSPLHF.

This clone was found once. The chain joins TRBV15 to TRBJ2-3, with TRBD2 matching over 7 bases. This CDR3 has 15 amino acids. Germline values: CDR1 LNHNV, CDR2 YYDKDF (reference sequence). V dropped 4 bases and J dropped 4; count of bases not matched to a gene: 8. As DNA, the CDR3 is TGTGCCACCAGCATGACCAGCGGGGCCTCAGATACGCAGTATTTT. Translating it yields CATSMTSGASDTQYF.

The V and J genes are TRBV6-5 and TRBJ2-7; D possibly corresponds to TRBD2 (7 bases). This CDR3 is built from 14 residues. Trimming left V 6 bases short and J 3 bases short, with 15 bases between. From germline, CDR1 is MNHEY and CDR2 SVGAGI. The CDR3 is CASSSGTLLYEQYF. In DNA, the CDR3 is TGTGCCAGCAGCAGCGGGACACTTCTCTACGAGCAGTACTTC.

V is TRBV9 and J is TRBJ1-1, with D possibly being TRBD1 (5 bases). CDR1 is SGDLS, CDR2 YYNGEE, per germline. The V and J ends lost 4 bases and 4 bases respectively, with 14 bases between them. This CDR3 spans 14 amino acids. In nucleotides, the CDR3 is TGTGCCAGCAGCAGGGGTATGGGGGGCACTGAAGCTTTCTTT. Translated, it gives CASSRGMGGTEAFF.

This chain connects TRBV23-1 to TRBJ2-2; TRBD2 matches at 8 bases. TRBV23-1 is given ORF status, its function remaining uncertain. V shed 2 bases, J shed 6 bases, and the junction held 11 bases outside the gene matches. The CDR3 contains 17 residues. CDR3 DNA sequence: TGCGCCAGCAGTCAACCGAGCGGGAGCTCTGGGGCCGGGGAGCTGTTTTTT. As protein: CASSQPSGSSGAGELFF.

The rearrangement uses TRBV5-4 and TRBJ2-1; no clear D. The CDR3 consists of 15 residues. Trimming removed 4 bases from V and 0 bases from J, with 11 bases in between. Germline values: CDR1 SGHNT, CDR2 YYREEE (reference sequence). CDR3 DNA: TGTGCCAGCAGCAAAGACTGGAGCTCCTACAATGAGCAGTTCTTC. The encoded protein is CASSKDWSSYNEQFF.

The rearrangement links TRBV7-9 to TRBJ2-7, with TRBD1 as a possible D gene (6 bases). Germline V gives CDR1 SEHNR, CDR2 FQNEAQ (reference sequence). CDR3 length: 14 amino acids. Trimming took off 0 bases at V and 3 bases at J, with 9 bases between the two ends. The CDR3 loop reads CASSLARDIYEQYF. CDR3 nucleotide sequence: TGTGCCAGCAGCTTAGCCCGGGACATCTACGAGCAGTACTTC.

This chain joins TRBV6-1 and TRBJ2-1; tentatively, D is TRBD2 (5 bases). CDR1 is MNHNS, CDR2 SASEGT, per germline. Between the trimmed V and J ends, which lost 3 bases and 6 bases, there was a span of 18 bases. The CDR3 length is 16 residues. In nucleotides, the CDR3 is TGTGCCAGCAGTGAGGAAGGGAGACTCGACCGCAATGAGCAGTTCTTC. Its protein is CASSEEGRLDRNEQFF.

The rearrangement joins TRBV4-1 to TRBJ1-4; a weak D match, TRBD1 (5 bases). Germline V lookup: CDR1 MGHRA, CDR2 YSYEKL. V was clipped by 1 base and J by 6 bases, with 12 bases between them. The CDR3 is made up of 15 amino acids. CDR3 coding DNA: TGCGCCAGCAGCCAAGGTCCCAGGGTGGATGAAAAACTGTTTTTT. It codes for CASSQGPRVDEKLFF.

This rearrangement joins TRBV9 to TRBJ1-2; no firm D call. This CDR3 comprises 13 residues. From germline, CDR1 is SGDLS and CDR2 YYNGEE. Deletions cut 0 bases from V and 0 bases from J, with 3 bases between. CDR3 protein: CASSVATNYGYTF. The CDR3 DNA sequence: TGTGCCAGCAGCGTAGCTACTAACTATGGCTACACCTTC.

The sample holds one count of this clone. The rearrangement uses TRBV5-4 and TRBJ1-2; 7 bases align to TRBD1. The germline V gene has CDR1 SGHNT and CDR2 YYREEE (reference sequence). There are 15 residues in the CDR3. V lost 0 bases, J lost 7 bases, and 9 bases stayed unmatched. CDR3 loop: CASSLEGQSYFGYTF. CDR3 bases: TGTGCCAGCAGCTTGGAGGGACAGAGTTACTTTGGCTACACCTTC. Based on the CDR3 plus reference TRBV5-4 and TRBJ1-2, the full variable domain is ETGVTQSPTHLIKTRGQQVTLRCSSQSGHNTVSWYQQALGQGPQFIFQYYREEENGRGNFPPRFSGLQFPNYSSELNVNALELDDSALYLCASSLEGQSYFGYTFGSGTRLTVV.

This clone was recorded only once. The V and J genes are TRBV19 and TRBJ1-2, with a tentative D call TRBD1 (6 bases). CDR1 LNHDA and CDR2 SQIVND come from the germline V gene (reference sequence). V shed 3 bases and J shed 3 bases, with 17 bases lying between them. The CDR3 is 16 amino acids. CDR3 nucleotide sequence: TGTGCCAGTAGTATGCTCCCGGACAGTATGTACTATGGCTACACCTTC. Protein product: CASSMLPDSMYYGYTF.

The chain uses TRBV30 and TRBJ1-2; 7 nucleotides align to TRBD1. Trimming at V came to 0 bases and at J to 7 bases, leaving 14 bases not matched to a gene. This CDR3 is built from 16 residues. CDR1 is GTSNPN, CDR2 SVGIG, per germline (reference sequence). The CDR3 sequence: CAWSVRWDRQGPGYTF. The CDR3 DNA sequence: TGTGCCTGGAGTGTAAGGTGGGATAGACAGGGCCCTGGCTACACCTTC. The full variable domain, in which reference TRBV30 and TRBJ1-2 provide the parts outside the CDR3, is SQTIHQWPATLVQPVGSPLSLECTVEGTSNPNLYWYRQAAGRGLQLLFYSVGIGQISSEVPQNLSASRPQDRQFILSSKKLLLSDSGFYLCAWSVRWDRQGPGYTFGSGTRLTVV.

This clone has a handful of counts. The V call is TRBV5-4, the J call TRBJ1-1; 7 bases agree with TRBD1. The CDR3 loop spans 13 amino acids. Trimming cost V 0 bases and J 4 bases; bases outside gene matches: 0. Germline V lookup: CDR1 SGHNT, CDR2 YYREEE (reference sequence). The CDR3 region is CASSLEGATEAFF. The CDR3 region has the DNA TGTGCCAGCAGCTTGGAGGGGGCCACTGAAGCTTTCTTT. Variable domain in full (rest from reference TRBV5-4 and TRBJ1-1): ETGVTQSPTHLIKTRGQQVTLRCSSQSGHNTVSWYQQALGQGPQFIFQYYREEENGRGNFPPRFSGLQFPNYSSELNVNALELDDSALYLCASSLEGATEAFFGQGTRLTVV.

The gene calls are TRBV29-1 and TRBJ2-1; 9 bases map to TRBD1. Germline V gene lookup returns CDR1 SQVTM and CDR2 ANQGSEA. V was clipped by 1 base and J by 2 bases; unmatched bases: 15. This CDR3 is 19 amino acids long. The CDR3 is CSVEGSISWDRDTYNEQFF. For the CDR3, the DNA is TGCAGCGTTGAAGGTTCAATAAGTTGGGACAGGGACACCTACAATGAGCAGTTCTTC.